Below, one TCR beta chain is given with its context. Its target antigen remains unknown. Per-base quality was not reported, and no clone a single base away is much larger than it. This sample is drawn from a study of blood T cell repertoires in COVID-19 (dated by TCRdb to about 2020). The study in broad terms: The collaborator samples originated in the United States, Italy and Spain and spanned the acute and convalescent phases of COVID-19. The material from the prospective study consisted of cDNA or gDNA derived from T cells, B-cell-depleted T cells, or PBMCs. Subjects who had been exposed to COVID-19, were actively infected with it, or had recovered from it provided the deeply sampled blood TCRbeta repertoires that made up the dataset. The repertoires were released in a freely available public database intended as a resource for research on the immune response to SARS-CoV-2. The samples were drawn from two sources: the first 160 participants of the ongoing ImmuneRACE study, and over 950 subjects contributed by 6 global collaborators. Nearly every sample came with metadata listing a de-identified subject ID, COVID-19 status, age in years and sex. HLA class I and class II types, where available, came from metadata supplied by the sample provider rather than from assay-based typing. Summary of the overall study and its limitations: How much clinical and demographic metadata was included differed by source and by participant, and the metadata was provided uncurated.

The immunoSEQ Assay, a bias-controlled multiplex PCR, was used to amplify TCRbeta CDR3 regions from genomic DNA. The paper's processing steps were these. Nucleated cell counts per sample were estimated from amplification of reference gene primers within the assay. Sequence reads were collapsed and filtered to measure the absolute abundance of every unique TCRbeta CDR3 rearrangement. For each sample, productive Simpson clonality was calculated by taking the square root of Simpson's diversity index across productive rearrangements. Imported from immuneACCESS, the table was reduced by TCRdb to in-frame sequences with V and J called. These copies leave out some clones; in studies compared against another copy, an unresolved V gene accounts for under half, and the cause of the remainder is not known. Clone size and the V and J calls come from that table; the DNA yielded D and trimming. The sample table holds approximately 200,000 clones, of which approximately 89% were seen once. The ten largest clones add up to approximately 3.7% of the sample.

Measured from the cysteine to the phenylalanine, the CDR3 is 14 residues long. Just the 42-base CDR3 DNA is kept, in frame starting at base 1. Reading the germline V gene gives CDR1 SGHDN and CDR2 FVKESK. V lost 1 base and J lost 7 bases, and the count of bases not matched to a germline gene is 3. Participants in the prospective study were aged about 18 to 90 years, lived in 20 to 30 United States geographic areas, and enrolled through a virtual design. To assign participants to cohorts, the prospective study relied on clinical history that participants themselves reported in a screening survey and a study questionnaire. Exposed participants were defined as having been in contact with someone with a PCR-confirmed or clinician-diagnosed COVID-19 case within 2 weeks of study entry. Each participant in the prospective study had whole blood, serum and a nasopharyngeal or oropharyngeal swab collected by mobile phlebotomists. Over a roughly two-month period, participants in the prospective study had the option of providing additional blood draws and questionnaires. Prospective study blood samples were shipped either frozen or at room temperature before DNA extraction.

Sequencing was performed on PBMCs or T cells enriched from blood (not recorded which). This sequence was found in a woman under 40 who had been exposed to COVID-19. Recombination connected TRBV14 to TRBJ2-2, and 7 junction bases match TRBD2. Here is the DNA: TGTGCCAGCAGCCAAGGACTAGCTTACGGGGAGCTGTTTTTT. Translated, it gives CASSQGLAYGELFF.